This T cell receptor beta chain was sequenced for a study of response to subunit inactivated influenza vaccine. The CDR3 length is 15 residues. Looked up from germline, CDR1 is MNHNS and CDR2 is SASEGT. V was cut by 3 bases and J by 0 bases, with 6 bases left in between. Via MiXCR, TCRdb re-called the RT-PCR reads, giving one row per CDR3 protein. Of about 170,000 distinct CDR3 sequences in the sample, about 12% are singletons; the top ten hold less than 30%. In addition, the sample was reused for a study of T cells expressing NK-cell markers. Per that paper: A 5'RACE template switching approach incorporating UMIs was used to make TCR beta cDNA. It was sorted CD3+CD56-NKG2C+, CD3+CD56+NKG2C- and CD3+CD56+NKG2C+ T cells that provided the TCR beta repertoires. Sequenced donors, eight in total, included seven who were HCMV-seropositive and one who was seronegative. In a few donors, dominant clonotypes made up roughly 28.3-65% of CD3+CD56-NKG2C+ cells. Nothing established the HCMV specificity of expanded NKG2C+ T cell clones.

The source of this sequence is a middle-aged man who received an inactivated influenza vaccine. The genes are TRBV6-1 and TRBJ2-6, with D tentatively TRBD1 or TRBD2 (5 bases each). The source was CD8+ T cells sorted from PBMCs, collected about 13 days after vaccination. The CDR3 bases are TGTGCCAGCAGTGATGGGACCTCTGGGGCCAACGTCCTGACTTTC. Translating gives CASSDGTSGANVLTF.